Listed below are T cell receptor beta chains from one sample, sequenced in a study of regulatory T cells in long-lasting Graves disease. A single record per CDR3 protein comes from TCRdb applying MiXCR to the multiplex PCR reads. The sample comprises 430,000 or so distinct CDR3 sequences, roughly 23% of which are singletons, and 14% rests with the top ten. The sample in question was peripheral blood mononuclear cells (PBMCs), obtained when the disease was refractory, from a patient treated with antithyroid drugs. Source of these receptors: a female donor with Graves disease. The CDR3 runs from the conserved cysteine through the conserved F or W.

V gene	J gene	CDR3 protein
TRBV7-2	TRBJ2-7	CASSLTGQGIYEQYF
TRBV2	TRBJ2-5	CASIPTGGPETQYF
TRBV2	TRBJ2-1	CASSGESGRYNEQFF
TRBV6-5	TRBJ1-6	CASSYTAGPTAPLHF
TRBV28	TRBJ2-3	CASSAGTSGRGTDTQYF
TRBV27	TRBJ1-6	CASSLLGSPLHF
TRBV6-1	TRBJ2-2	CARRDRGATGELFF
TRBV12-3/TRBV12-4	TRBJ1-5	CASSFRGTANQPQHF
TRBV6-2/TRBV6-3	TRBJ2-2	CASSSGTSGRATGELFF
TRBV7-2	TRBJ2-7	CASSINYEQYF
TRBV28	TRBJ2-7	CASRKRTGGFYEQYF
TRBV7-9	TRBJ1-1	CASSLNYAEAFF
TRBV27	TRBJ1-1	CASSSQVTGFTEAFF
TRBV28	TRBJ1-4	CASSSERGYSEKLFF
TRBV12-5	TRBJ1-1	CASGWDAAEAFF
TRBV20-1	TRBJ1-5	CSADRRTSNQPQHF
TRBV6-1	TRBJ1-6	CASRTLNSPLHF
TRBV7-2	TRBJ1-5	CASSLGPGSNQPQHF
TRBV13	TRBJ1-1	CASSPPQQNTEAFF
TRBV29-1	TRBJ2-1	CSVEWAAKHHDNEQFF
TRBV7-3	TRBJ2-7	CANFSGRIYEQYF
TRBV4-1	TRBJ1-1	CASSQEGSGMNTEAFF
TRBV10-3	TRBJ2-5	CAISSSSKGQETQYF
TRBV7-2	TRBJ1-5	CASSHSYSNQPQHF
TRBV7-9	TRBJ2-7	CASSLLLGGSLHEQYF
TRBV20-1	TRBJ2-7	CSAGMTSGFSYEQYF
TRBV24-1	TRBJ2-5	CATSDFKQPSTQYF
TRBV12-3/TRBV12-4	TRBJ2-7	CASRTGTVLGEQYF
TRBV18	TRBJ1-6	CASSPQGPPLHF
TRBV28	TRBJ2-7	CASSLVGTSGPHEQYF
TRBV11-2	TRBJ2-2	CASSPGLAGAGAGELFF
TRBV7-2	TRBJ2-7	CASSLVWRNASYEQYF
TRBV29-1	TRBJ2-5	CSVSGSRSQETQYF
TRBV2	TRBJ2-7	CASSALRFYEQYF
TRBV6-1	TRBJ2-4	CASSRGRFAKNIQYF
TRBV2	TRBJ1-5	CASSYTEGRLKGNQPQHF
TRBV29-1	TRBJ1-5	CSVRGSGNQPQHF
TRBV6-2/TRBV6-3	TRBJ2-1	CASSYGTARNEQFF
TRBV10-3	TRBJ1-1	CAISNRGNTEAFF
TRBV7-3	TRBJ2-5	CASSLAGNEEETQYF
TRBV2	TRBJ2-1	CASILDRGVDNEQFF
TRBV20-1	TRBJ2-2	CSATPGTGSGELFF
TRBV25-1	TRBJ2-5	CASSDPPGLHRYQETQYF
TRBV19	TRBJ2-7	CASSQAITYEQYF
TRBV5-1	TRBJ2-6	CASSWTSGANVLTF
TRBV10-1	TRBJ2-2	CASSLALGGSGELFF
TRBV2	TRBJ2-5	CASSSDREETQYF
TRBV27	TRBJ2-7	CASSPGQSLPDEQYF
TRBV4-2	TRBJ1-2	CASSRTGTDPNYGYTF
TRBV7-9	TRBJ1-2	CASSFSLSSGYTF